The source of this T cell receptor beta chain is a study of T cell responses to AZD1222 COVID-19 vaccine. Findings of the study overall: Two doses of AZD1222 preceded a rise in Spike-specific TCR breadth and depth. Spike as a whole was targeted by vaccine-associated CD4 TCRs, dominant at 160-218 and 743-854. The donor group comprised mostly white British people and more females; the analysis possibly underestimated clonal diversity. The study identified only a handful of AZD1222 recipients as seropositive at baseline.

The CDR3 consists of 15 residues. The V gene's germline CDR1 is MGHRA and CDR2 YSYEKL. The V end was cut by 2 bases, the J end by 5 bases, with 12 bases between. Concerning this clone: Antigen: not known.

Repertoires were generated with immunoSEQ multiplex PCR, while TCRdb's copy carries only in-frame clones and drops some. Here the sample spans approximately 160,000 clones, approximately 90% being singletons. The TCR comes from an adult in good health. Material: peripheral blood, obtained on day 0 of AZD1222 vaccination. V and J are TRBV4-1 and TRBJ1-4; the D is unclear. CDR3 residues: CASSQRLGRNEKLFF. CDR3 DNA: TGCGCCAGCAGCCAAAGGCTCGGCCGAAATGAAAAACTGTTTTTT.